These 10 T cell receptor beta chains share one sample of origin, sequenced in a study of cytomegalovirus exposure and HLA in healthy donors. With 60 Vbeta and 13 Jbeta primers, the PCR was carried out. Assay used: immunoSEQ multiplex PCR; TCRdb lists only in-frame clones, some missing. Here the sample spans 140,000 to 150,000 clones, around 79% being singletons. Sequenced material: PBMCs. The receptor set was obtained from a woman in her thirties or forties in good health and CMV-seropositive.

The V call is TRBV19, the J call TRBJ1-1; D remains unclear. Germline CDR1 reads LNHDA; CDR2 reads SQIVND (reference sequence). The CDR3 is 14 residues long. V lost 3 bases, J lost 4 bases, and 12 bases lay in between. CDR3: CASSMNSLGTEAFF. The CDR3 DNA sequence: TGTGCCAGTAGTATGAACAGCTTAGGCACTGAAGCTTTCTTT.

The V and J genes are TRBV2 and TRBJ2-1; 16 nucleotides line up with TRBD2. The germline gives CDR1 SNHLY, CDR2 FYNNEI. Germline trimming cut 6 bases from V and 1 base from J; bases unmatched to any gene: 3. This CDR3 is built from 17 residues. CDR3 loop: CASRGTSGGASYNEQFF. In DNA, the CDR3 is TGTGCCAGCAGAGGGACTAGCGGGGGGGCATCCTACAATGAGCAGTTCTTC.

The V gene is TRBV5-1, the J gene TRBJ2-5, with D possibly being TRBD1 (6 bases). The V and J ends lost 4 bases and 2 bases respectively, with 9 bases between them. Germline V lookup: CDR1 SGHRS, CDR2 YFSETQ. The CDR3 sequence is 13 residues long. CDR3 coding DNA: TGCGCCAGCAGCACGGGACAACAAGAGACCCAGTACTTC. Protein product: CASSTGQQETQYF.

This sequence joins TRBV9 and TRBJ1-2; 7 bases agree with TRBD1. Trimming at V came to 0 bases and at J to 0 bases, leaving 2 bases not matched to a gene. The CDR3 runs to 15 residues. Germline CDR1 SGDLS, CDR2 YYNGEE. Written as DNA, the CDR3 is TGTGCCAGCAGCGTAGGACAGGGTACTAACTATGGCTACACCTTC. This gives the protein CASSVGQGTNYGYTF.

J is TRBJ2-7 and V is TRBV6-5; D is undetermined. The CDR3 loop spans 12 amino acids. V lost 6 bases, J lost 1 base, and 7 bases lay in between. Per germline, CDR1 MNHEY and CDR2 SVGAGI. The CDR3 protein is CASSAGSYEQYF. Here the CDR3 DNA reads TGTGCCAGCAGCGCAGGTTCCTACGAGCAGTACTTC.

CDR3 DNA sequence: TGTGCCAGCGGAAGGAGTCAAAACTATGGCTACACCTTC. Its translation: CASGRSQNYGYTF. The chain is built from TRBV6-5 and TRBJ1-2; D is uncertain. This CDR3 has 13 residues. Germline lookup yields CDR1 MNHEY and CDR2 SVGAGI. Trimming shortened V by 8 bases and J by 2 bases, and 12 bases separated the two germline ends.

The chain carries TRBV5-6 and TRBJ2-1; 7 bases are shared with TRBD1. The CDR3 length is 16 residues. The germline V gene encodes CDR1 SGHDT and CDR2 YYEEEE. The ends lost 2 bases at V and 3 bases at J; junction bases unmatched: 8. The CDR3 region is CASSLRDGTDYNEQFF. In nucleotides, the CDR3 is TGTGCCAGCAGCTTACGTGACGGGACAGACTACAATGAGCAGTTCTTC.

The chain joins TRBV19 to TRBJ1-2, with 7 nucleotides matching TRBD1. The CDR3 has 13 residues. V was clipped by 4 bases and J by 7 bases; unmatched bases: 6. Germline-derived CDR1 and CDR2 are LNHDA and SQIVND (reference sequence). DNA of the CDR3: TGTGCCAGTAGTACCACAGGGGAAGGTGGCTACACCTTC. It yields the protein CASSTTGEGGYTF.

The chain uses TRBV18 and TRBJ2-4; TRBD1 matches 8 bases. Losses at the gene ends were 0 bases for V and 6 bases for J; bases not matched to a gene: 7. The CDR3 is made up of 16 amino acids. Germline lookup yields CDR1 KGHSH and CDR2 LQKENI. The CDR3 DNA reads TGTGCCAGCTCACCACCTACGACAGGGGCGACAAACATTCAGTACTTC. Protein sequence: CASSPPTTGATNIQYF.

The chain couples TRBV5-1 to TRBJ1-1, with 7 bases lining up with TRBD1. Germline values: CDR1 SGHRS, CDR2 YFSETQ. The CDR3 covers 14 residues. Unmatched junction bases numbered 2, after V lost 3 bases and J lost 0 bases. DNA of the CDR3: TGCGCCAGCAGCTCCGGACAGGTGAACACTGAAGCTTTCTTT. It codes for CASSSGQVNTEAFF.